A single TCR beta chain is shown here with its context. Per the authors' pipeline: Amplifying reference gene primers gave estimates of nucleated cell counts. Sequencing was performed with immunoSEQ multiplex PCR; in TCRdb, only in-frame clones are kept and a portion is missing. Clone size and V and J calls were adopted from that table, with D and trimming inferred from the DNA. The data show hundreds of thousands of clones, about 91% seen once. The sample is drawn from a study of blood T cell repertoires in COVID-19. Whole-study context: Acute and convalescent COVID-19 specimens originated in the United States, Italy and Spain. PBMCs, B-cell-depleted T cells, or T cells were the source of the cDNA or gDNA that made up the material.

Trimming removed 3 bases from V and 5 bases from J, with 10 bases in between. CDR3 length: 13 residues. CDR1 is ENHRY and CDR2 is SYGVKD in the germline V gene. V gene TRBV10-3 combines with J gene TRBJ1-2; no clear D. Sequenced material: peripheral blood. This TCR derives from a man older than 75 with acute or convalescent COVID-19. The CDR3 loop is CAISDRESYGYTF. CDR3 coding DNA: TGTGCCATCAGTGATCGGGAATCGTATGGCTACACCTTC.